This T cell receptor beta chain was identified in a study of CD8+CD57+ T cells in acquired aplastic anemia. Previously, flow cytometry had revealed CD8+CD57+ cell expansion in the patients chosen for sequencing. Acquired aplastic anemia of severe grade affected all patients. Prior therapy had not been administered to any patient at the time of blood sampling. As regards this clonotype: Its antigen is as yet unknown.

The CDR3 spans 11 residues. Germline-derived CDR1 and CDR2 are SGHTA and FQGNSA. V lost 4 bases and J 9 bases, leaving 9 bases between the germline ends. Genomic DNA templated the TCR beta VDJ and CDR3 profiling. MiXCR was run by TCRdb on the reads, yielding one entry per CDR3 protein. The sample has fewer than 200,000 distinct CDR3 sequences; roughly 50% are singletons. Study findings and constraints: Controls did not differ significantly from patients in CD8+ Simpson's diversity. Patients and controls shared 25 to 30 CD8+ CDR3 sequences.

The rearrangement joins TRBV7-2 to TRBJ1-2; D unclear. Sequences were obtained from sorted CD4+, CD8+, or CD8+CD57+ T cells (not recorded which) from PBMCs. The sequence was collected from a human donor with aplastic anemia. In DNA, the CDR3 is TGTGCCAGCAGCTCGTCCGCGAGCTACACCTTC. It encodes CASSSSASYTF.